Given below is one T cell receptor (beta chain) in context. Trimming took 5 bases from V and 4 from J, leaving 9 bases between them. CDR1 is SEHNR, CDR2 FQNEAQ, per germline (reference sequence). The CDR3 contains 13 residues. The entry originates in a study of T cells in Graves' hyperthyroidism and ophthalmopathy. The TCR beta CDR3 regions underwent amplification using RNA transcripts as the source. The HTBI primer set was used in a first-round RT-PCR of the TCR CDR3. TCRdb fed the multiplex PCR reads into MiXCR, producing one record per CDR3 protein. The table records fewer than 700,000 distinct CDR3 sequences, 17% of them present only once.

The sequence came from a woman aged 18-29 years with Graves' ophthalmopathy. J is TRBJ1-3 and V is TRBV7-9, with a tentative D call TRBD1 (5 bases). Sequenced input: blood. CDR3 residues: CASSRGSGNTIYF. DNA for the CDR3: TGTGCCAGCAGCCGGGGGTCCGGAAACACCATATATTTT.